A single sample gave rise to the 23 T cell receptor beta chains below, sequenced in a study of T cell clones after liver transplantation. Profiled with immunoSEQ multiplex PCR; TCRdb holds only in-frame clones, not every one. The sample contains fewer than 85,000 clones, around four fifths of which appear only once. Source: CD4+ T cells from blood, taken at the 22-month timepoint. All receptors derive from a human patient who received a liver transplant. Some T cells may be transferred from the graft donor.

The rearrangement links TRBV11-2 to TRBJ2-3; D might be TRBD2 (6 bases). The CDR3 spans 15 residues. V lost 0 bases and J lost 0, with 7 bases in between. CDR1 is SGHAT and CDR2 is FQNNGV in the germline V gene. This CDR3 reads CASSLDGLSTDTQYF. In nucleotides, the CDR3 is TGTGCCAGCAGCTTAGATGGACTAAGCACAGATACGCAGTATTTT.

The J gene is TRBJ1-3, the V gene TRBV15; D gene ambiguous. V was pared by 3 bases and J by 0 bases, with 9 bases between. The CDR3 length is 15 residues. Germline CDR1 LNHNV, CDR2 YYDKDF (reference sequence). CDR3 nucleotide sequence: TGTGCCACCAGCAGGACAAGACCCTCTGGAAACACCATATATTTT. Amino acid sequence: CATSRTRPSGNTIYF.

This sequence joins TRBV19 and TRBJ2-5; the D gene is possibly TRBD2 (6 bases). The germline CDR1 and CDR2 sequences are LNHDA and SQIVND (reference sequence). V was shortened by 3 bases and J by 5 bases, with 10 bases between the two germline ends. The CDR3 has 13 residues. CDR3 nucleotides: TGTGCCAGTAGTATGCGGGATGGGGAGACCCAGTACTTC. Translating gives CASSMRDGETQYF.

This sequence joins TRBV9 and TRBJ2-2, with D possibly TRBD2 on 6 matching bases. The CDR3 has 14 residues. Trimming stripped 5 bases from V and 5 bases from J, with 13 bases between. Germline V gives CDR1 SGDLS, CDR2 YYNGEE. The CDR3 protein is CASRTAGATGELFF. The CDR3 DNA sequence: TGTGCCAGCAGGACAGCGGGCGCGACCGGGGAGCTGTTTTTT.

The V call is TRBV5-1, the J call TRBJ2-3; 8 positions agree with TRBD2. The CDR3 runs to 14 residues. CDR1 SGHRS and CDR2 YFSETQ come from the germline V gene. V dropped 0 bases and J dropped 4; count of bases not matched to a gene: 1. Here the CDR3 DNA reads TGCGCCAGCAGCTTGGCGCGGGGGGCAGATACGCAGTATTTT. Protein: CASSLARGADTQYF.

Only a few counts were recorded for this clone. V is TRBV2 and J is TRBJ2-1; 10 positions agree with TRBD2. Per germline, CDR1 SNHLY and CDR2 FYNNEI. The CDR3 covers 15 residues. Unmatched junction bases numbered 8, after V lost 4 bases and J lost 8 bases. CDR3: CASSVSGRAGDEQFF. The CDR3 DNA sequence: TGTGCCAGCAGTGTCAGCGGGAGGGCCGGAGATGAGCAGTTCTTC. The whole variable domain, filled in from reference TRBV2 and TRBJ2-1, reads EPEVTQTPSHQVTQMGQEVILRCVPISNHLYFYWYRQILGQKVEFLVSFYNNEISEKSEIFDDQFSVERPDGSNFTLKIRSTKLEDSAMYFCASSVSGRAGDEQFFGPGTRLTVL.

The chain combines TRBV28 with TRBJ1-2; possibly TRBD1 for D (5 bases). The CDR3 is made up of 14 amino acids. V was clipped by 1 base and J by 5 bases, with 11 bases between them. Germline CDR1 is MDHEN and CDR2 is SYDVKM. CDR3: CASSLSEGAYGYTF. In DNA, the CDR3 is TGTGCCAGCAGTTTATCCGAAGGGGCATATGGCTACACCTTC.

The gene calls are TRBV7-9 and TRBJ1-4; 7 bases map to TRBD1. The CDR3 extends over 16 amino acids. CDR1 and CDR2 from the germline V gene are SEHNR and FQNEAQ (reference sequence). The trim removed 4 bases at V and 4 bases at J, leaving 9 bases unmatched. The CDR3 DNA sequence: TGTGCCAGCAGCTCCCAGATCGGACAGGATAATGAAAAACTGTTTTTT. This translates into CASSSQIGQDNEKLFF.

The chain has TRBV28 and TRBJ1-3; perhaps TRBD1 as D (6 bases). Trimming removed 5 bases at V and 4 bases at J, with 15 bases between. This CDR3 contains 15 residues. The germline V gene encodes CDR1 MDHEN and CDR2 SYDVKM. The CDR3 DNA is TGTGCCAGCAGTCCTTCCGGGACACTAGGAAACACCATATATTTT. Translation: CASSPSGTLGNTIYF.

The chain combines TRBV11-2 with TRBJ2-7; possibly TRBD1 for D (5 bases). The V gene lost 1 base and the J gene lost 8 bases, with 15 bases spanning the gap. Germline values: CDR1 SGHAT, CDR2 FQNNGV. The CDR3 spans 14 residues. In DNA form, the CDR3 reads TGTGCCAGCAGCTTAGTACAGGCCCAGGAGAAGCAGTACTTC. Translated, it gives CASSLVQAQEKQYF.

This clone was seen only a few times. V is TRBV5-6 and J is TRBJ2-7, with D unresolved. V dropped 9 bases and J dropped 1 base, with 14 bases sitting between them. Per germline, CDR1 SGHDT and CDR2 YYEEEE. CDR3 length: 13 residues. CDR3 region: CATGRFLSYEQYF. DNA for the CDR3: TGTGCCACCGGCCGCTTCTTGTCCTACGAGCAGTACTTC.

The chain recombines TRBV7-2 with TRBJ1-4; D ambiguous. Trimming took off 2 bases at V and 7 bases at J, with 11 bases between the two ends. This CDR3 spans 14 amino acids. Germline V lookup: CDR1 SGHTA, CDR2 FQGNSA. CDR3 bases: TGTGCCAGCAGCTTAAACTCTTTTGGTGAAAAACTGTTTTTT. It encodes CASSLNSFGEKLFF. Combining the CDR3 with reference TRBV7-2 and TRBJ1-4 gives the whole variable domain GAGVSQSPSNKVTEKGKDVELRCDPISGHTALYWYRQSLGQGLEFLIYFQGNSAPDKSGLPSDRFSAERTGGSVSTLTIQRTQQEDSAVYLCASSLNSFGEKLFFGSGTQLSVL.

The rearrangement links TRBV7-2 to TRBJ2-2, with D tentatively TRBD2 (6 bases). CDR1 and CDR2 (germline): SGHTA, FQGNSA. The V gene lost 3 bases and the J gene lost 5 bases, with 13 bases spanning the gap. CDR3 size: 15 residues. The CDR3 DNA reads TGTGCCAGCAGCTTTGACACACGGGGGACCGGGGAGCTGTTTTTT. It specifies CASSFDTRGTGELFF.

The V call is TRBV11-2, the J call TRBJ1-2; 9 bases line up with TRBD1. CDR3 length: 16 amino acids. Germline V gene sequence: CDR1 SGHAT, CDR2 FQNNGV. V shed 10 bases and J 2 bases; nucleotides not matched to a gene: 14. The CDR3 loop reads CATSRGQGNTNYGYTF. CDR3 bases: TGTGCCACCTCTCGGGGACAGGGAAACACCAACTATGGCTACACCTTC.

V usage is TRBV28 and J usage is TRBJ1-1; the D gene is possibly TRBD1 (6 bases). The V end lost 7 bases, the J end lost 4 bases, and 13 bases lay between the germline ends. The CDR3 has 13 residues. Germline assignment: CDR1 MDHEN and CDR2 SYDVKM. The CDR3 loop is CASTRQGTTEAFF. The CDR3 DNA reads as TGTGCCAGCACCCGGCAGGGGACCACTGAAGCTTTCTTT.

J is TRBJ2-2 and V is TRBV5-1, with TRBD1 matching over 8 bases. Germline V lookup: CDR1 SGHRS, CDR2 YFSETQ. CDR3 length: 14 amino acids. The junction had 5 bases not matched to a gene; V was cut back by 6 bases and J by 4 bases. CDR3 coding DNA: TGCGCCAGCAACGGACAGGGAAGCACCGGGGAGCTGTTTTTT. Its translation is CASNGQGSTGELFF.

The genes are TRBV5-1 and TRBJ2-1, with D possibly called TRBD1 or TRBD2 (5 bases each). The CDR3 is made up of 13 amino acids. Germline V gives CDR1 SGHRS, CDR2 YFSETQ. The V gene lost 6 bases and the J gene lost 5 bases, with 12 bases spanning the gap. CDR3 loop: CASMWGSNNEQFF. CDR3 DNA sequence: TGCGCCAGCATGTGGGGGAGCAACAATGAGCAGTTCTTC.

CDR3 sequence reads: CASSNSGGPYNEQFF. The CDR3 DNA reads TGTGCCAGCAGCAATAGCGGGGGGCCGTACAATGAGCAGTTCTTC. The rearrangement uses TRBV6-6 and TRBJ2-1; 10 positions agree with TRBD2. The CDR3 consists of 15 residues. Germline CDR1 is MNHNY and CDR2 is SVGAGI (reference sequence). J lost 4 bases, V lost 6 bases, and 6 bases had no gene match.

This clone was seen more than once but under ten times. The CDR3 loop reads CAISESPDTQYF. The CDR3, as DNA: TGTGCCATCAGTGAGTCACCAGATACGCAGTATTTT. V gene TRBV10-3 combines with J gene TRBJ2-3; D ambiguous. CDR3 size: 12 residues. Germline V lookup: CDR1 ENHRY, CDR2 SYGVKD. Trimming took off 0 bases at V and 4 bases at J, with 2 bases between the two ends.

The chain combines TRBV19 with TRBJ2-3, with 7 positions matching TRBD1. CDR1 LNHDA and CDR2 SQIVND come from the germline V gene (reference sequence). With V trimmed by 6 bases and J by 2 bases, 11 bases remained unmatched. The CDR3 consists of 16 residues. CDR3 DNA sequence: TGTGCCAGTAGCCAACACCGGGGACAGCTCACAGATACGCAGTATTTT. Protein sequence: CASSQHRGQLTDTQYF.

The rearrangement links TRBV7-8 to TRBJ2-5; 10 bases agree with TRBD2. This CDR3 region has 16 residues. V trimming: 2 bases; J trimming: 2 bases; junction bases outside the gene matches: 5. Germline loops: CDR1 SGHVS, CDR2 FQNEAQ. The CDR3 nucleotides are TGTGCCAGCAGCTTATATGGGACTAGCGTACAAGAGACCCAGTACTTC. This sequence encodes CASSLYGTSVQETQYF. Based on the CDR3 plus reference TRBV7-8 and TRBJ2-5, the full variable domain is GAGVSQSPRYKVAKRGQDVALRCDPISGHVSLFWYQQALGQGPEFLTYFQNEAQLDKSGLPSDRFFAERPEGSVSTLKIQRTQQEDSAVYLCASSLYGTSVQETQYFGPGTRLLVL.

This clone appeared once. V gene TRBV7-9 combines with J gene TRBJ1-1; 7 bases are a match to TRBD1. After removal of 4 bases from V and 5 bases from J, the junction contained 7 bases not matched to a gene. Germline V gene sequence: CDR1 SEHNR, CDR2 FQNEAQ (reference sequence). The CDR3 is 14 amino acids. The CDR3: CASSYDRVGTEAFF. The CDR3 bases are TGTGCCAGCAGCTATGACAGGGTCGGAACTGAAGCTTTCTTT.

The chain uses TRBV6-1 and TRBJ1-2, with unresolved D. The germline V gene has CDR1 MNHNS and CDR2 SASEGT. CDR3 length equals 14 residues. The germline V and J ends were trimmed by 4 bases and 0 bases, with 9 bases remaining between them. This CDR3 reads CASSVPSANYGYTF. The DNA for the CDR3 is TGTGCCAGCAGTGTTCCCTCAGCTAACTATGGCTACACCTTC.